The rows below give T cell receptor beta chains drawn from one sample of a study of Ad26.COV2.S vaccination and SARS-CoV-2 variants. Generated by immunoSEQ multiplex PCR, the TCRdb table keeps only in-frame clones and is missing some. This table has roughly 300,000 clones, around 88% appearing once. The material sequenced was peripheral blood, taken in a trial of Ad26.COV2.S vaccine versus placebo. The source is a person aged 18-60 years who received the Ad26.COV2.S COVID-19 vaccine or a placebo. The CDR3 runs from the conserved cysteine through the conserved F or W. The D gene is left open where the match is weak. A clone size is listed for some rows: how often the clone was seen (once, few, many), or a class if it is expanded.

clone size,J gene,D gene,V gene,CDR3 DNA,CDR3 protein
.,TRBJ2-5,TRBD2,TRBV3-1/TRBV3-2,TGTGCCAGCAGCCAAGATGGACTAGCGGGAAAGACCCAGTACTTC,CASSQDGLAGKTQYF
.,TRBJ2-3,.,TRBV7-9,TGTGCCAGCAGCTTTGGGGGAAACTCTGATACGCAGTATTTT,CASSFGGNSDTQYF
few,TRBJ2-1,.,TRBV4-1,TGCGCCAGCAGCCAAGGGGGGGCAAATGAGCAGTTCTTC,CASSQGGANEQFF
.,TRBJ1-5,TRBD1,TRBV6-5,TGTGCCAGCACTACAGGGGGCTCAAATCAGCCCCAGCATTTT,CASTTGGSNQPQHF
few,TRBJ2-2,.,TRBV19,TGTGCCAGTAGGACCGGGACCCTCGGGGCCGGGGAGCTGTTTTTT,CASRTGTLGAGELFF
.,TRBJ2-7,.,TRBV4-1,TGCGCCAGCAGCTCGGTCGGACAGACCTACGAGCAGTACTTC,CASSSVGQTYEQYF
.,TRBJ1-4,.,TRBV6-5,TGTGCCAGCAGTCGACGACAGACAACTAATGAAAAACTGTTTTTT,CASSRRQTTNEKLFF
.,TRBJ2-7,.,TRBV6-6,TGTGCCAGCAGTTACTCGGACAGCTCCAACCCTCTAGGGCAGTACTTC,CASSYSDSSNPLGQYF
.,TRBJ1-2,.,TRBV15,TGTGCCACCAGCCCGGACAGTGAAAACTATGGCTACACCTTC,CATSPDSENYGYTF
.,TRBJ2-7,.,TRBV19,TGTGCCAGTAGTATCTCAGGAGCGTCCTACGAGCAGTACTTC,CASSISGASYEQYF
.,TRBJ2-1,.,TRBV7-9,TGTGCCAGCAGCTTAGCGGGGGGCTACAATGAGCAGTTCTTC,CASSLAGGYNEQFF
.,TRBJ2-3,.,TRBV5-1,TGCGCCAGCAGCACAATCCACAGGGACACAGATACGCAGTATTTT,CASSTIHRDTDTQYF
.,TRBJ2-1,.,TRBV7-8,TGTGCCAGCAGCTCCCGGAGGGCCGTCCCCTACAATGAGCAGTTCTTC,CASSSRRAVPYNEQFF
.,TRBJ2-3,TRBD2,TRBV27,TGTGCCAGCAGTTTTGGACTAGCGGGCACAGATACGCAGTATTTT,CASSFGLAGTDTQYF
.,TRBJ2-7,TRBD1,TRBV19,TGTGCCAGTAGTAGCGGAGGACAGGGTTCTACAAGGCAGTACTTC,CASSSGGQGSTRQYF
.,TRBJ1-1,TRBD1,TRBV6-5,TGTGCCAGCAGTTACCGGGACAGGGGGGATTACACTGAAGCTTTCTTT,CASSYRDRGDYTEAFF
.,TRBJ2-1,TRBD1,TRBV4-2,TGTGCCAGCAGCCAAAATAGGGGGCGAGGGGACAATGAGCAGTTCTTC,CASSQNRGRGDNEQFF
.,TRBJ2-7,.,TRBV11-2,TGTGCCAGCAGCCTCCGCGCCGCGGGGGAGCAGTACTTC,CASSLRAAGEQYF
few,TRBJ2-6,TRBD2,TRBV5-1,TGCGCCAGCAGCTTGGGGAGCGGGACGCGGAGCTCTGGGGCCAACGTCCTGACTTTC,CASSLGSGTRSSGANVLTF
few,TRBJ1-5,TRBD1,TRBV7-9,TGTGCCAGCAGCCAGACAGGGCCCGGGCAGCCCCAGCATTTT,CASSQTGPGQPQHF
.,TRBJ2-5,.,TRBV18,TGTGCCAGCTCACCACCCTTGGCGGGGGCGTACCAAGAGACCCAGTACTTC,CASSPPLAGAYQETQYF
.,TRBJ1-5,.,TRBV7-9,TGTGCCAGCAGCTTAGCAGGCCCCCATCAGCCCCAGCATTTT,CASSLAGPHQPQHF
.,TRBJ2-7,TRBD1,TRBV18,TGTGCCAGCTCACACGGGACAGGGTTCTCCTACGAGCAGTACTTC,CASSHGTGFSYEQYF
.,TRBJ2-5,.,TRBV7-7,TGTGCTAGCAGCTGGGACCGCGACGGGACCCAGTACTTC,CASSWDRDGTQYF
once,TRBJ2-1,TRBD2,TRBV5-1,TGCGCCAGCAGCCCCAAATCGGGGGGGACACTCAATGAGCAGTTCTTC,CASSPKSGGTLNEQFF
.,TRBJ1-1,.,TRBV5-5,TGTGCCAGCAGCACCGGGGAGAACACTGAAGCTTTCTTT,CASSTGENTEAFF
.,TRBJ1-2,.,TRBV29-1,TGCAGCGTTGAAGGAGGGGAAGATGGCTACACCTTC,CSVEGGEDGYTF
.,TRBJ1-3,.,TRBV30,TGTGCCTGGAGGGAAGGGGGGTCTGGAAACACCATATATTTT,CAWREGGSGNTIYF
few,TRBJ2-7,.,TRBV4-1,TGCGCCAGCAGCCCGCGGGACGGACTCTACGAGCAGTACTTC,CASSPRDGLYEQYF
.,TRBJ1-2,.,TRBV7-8,TGTGCCAGCAGCTTAGATCCGGAAGATTCCGCCTATGGCTACACCTTC,CASSLDPEDSAYGYTF
.,TRBJ1-4,.,TRBV19,TGTGCCAGTAGTCGAGGGGCCAATGAAAAACTGTTTTTT,CASSRGANEKLFF
.,TRBJ2-5,.,TRBV10-3,TGTGCCATCAGGGAGCCCGGAGGGAGACGGGGAGAGACCCAGTACTTC,CAIREPGGRRGETQYF
.,TRBJ2-7,TRBD1,TRBV27,TGTGCCAGCAGTTTCGGGACAGGGGGTTCCTACGAGCAGTACTTC,CASSFGTGGSYEQYF
.,TRBJ2-5,TRBD2,TRBV5-6,TGTGCCAGCAGCTTGGACTACGGGGGGAAGGAGACCCAGTACTTC,CASSLDYGGKETQYF
.,TRBJ2-5,.,TRBV27,TGTGCCAGCAGAAAGGCGGGCCAAGAGACCCAGTACTTC,CASRKAGQETQYF
.,TRBJ2-1,.,TRBV19,TGTGCCAGTACCCCAGGGTGGCAGGACTACAATGAGCAGTTCTTC,CASTPGWQDYNEQFF
once,TRBJ1-1,TRBD1,TRBV19,TGTGCCAGTAGTCTGGACAGGTTGGGGACTGAAGCTTTCTTT,CASSLDRLGTEAFF
.,TRBJ1-2,.,TRBV7-2,TGTGCCAGCAGCACTCGACAGGCTAACTATGGCTACACCTTC,CASSTRQANYGYTF
.,TRBJ2-7,.,TRBV14,TGTGCCAGCAGCCAAGATCCAATGGGGTACTCCAGCTCCTACGAGCAGTACTTC,CASSQDPMGYSSSYEQYF
.,TRBJ2-7,.,TRBV9,TGTGCCAGCAGCGCCCAGGCCTCAGGGGGGGAGCAGTACTTC,CASSAQASGGEQYF
.,TRBJ1-2,.,TRBV4-1,TGCGCCAGTAGCAGTGGGGGTTACTATGGCTACACCTTC,CASSSGGYYGYTF
.,TRBJ1-1,.,TRBV13,TGTGCCAGCAGCTTTGAGGCGGGCACTGAAGCTTTCTTT,CASSFEAGTEAFF
.,TRBJ2-3,.,TRBV6-4,TGTGCCAGCAGTGATAGGGCGGATACGCAGTATTTT,CASSDRADTQYF
.,TRBJ2-1,.,TRBV3-1/TRBV3-2,TGTGCCAGCAGCCAAGATCCGGGTCGAATCGAGCAGTTCTTC,CASSQDPGRIEQFF
.,TRBJ1-5,.,TRBV19,TGTGCCAGTAGTATCACCGGGGACAATCAGCCCCAGCATTTT,CASSITGDNQPQHF
.,TRBJ2-1,TRBD2,TRBV6-4,TGTGCCAGCAGTGACGGGGGGGCCTACAATGAGCAGTTCTTC,CASSDGGAYNEQFF
.,TRBJ2-1,.,TRBV6-4,TGTGCCAGCAGTCAGGACATCCTCAATGAGCAGTTCTTC,CASSQDILNEQFF
.,TRBJ1-3,.,TRBV5-5,TGTGCCAGCAGCTCAAATGTGGGCAGGGGAAACACCATATATTTT,CASSSNVGRGNTIYF